The clone carrying this T cell receptor beta chain showed up many times. Its specificity is unknown. The V and J ends lost 8 bases and 0 bases respectively, with 14 bases between them. From germline, CDR1 is SGHVS and CDR2 FQNEAQ. This CDR3 region has 15 residues. TCRdb recomputed calls from the reads with MiXCR, one row per CDR3 protein. Here the sample spans some 900,000 distinct CDR3 sequences, 32% being singletons. These data belong to a study of T cell repertoires in cytomegalovirus infection. About the research overall: Evidence of both CMV infection and a matching HLA type came from public TCR beta signatures.

Points from the study as a whole: Clonotypes of TCR beta that were HLA-C-restricted and CMV-specific dominated the ex vivo response.

The sequence was collected from a human donor in good health (CMV status not recorded). Some clones in this sample may be carry-over from other donors' samples. The sequenced sample was cultured CD8+ T cells from PBMCs, obtained from culture after CMV antigen stimulation. The chain couples TRBV7-8 to TRBJ2-1, with D perhaps TRBD2 (5 bases). CDR3 in amino acids: CASGGDVVSYNEQFF. DNA of the CDR3: TGTGCCAGCGGAGGTGACGTAGTCTCCTACAATGAGCAGTTCTTC. The variable domain in full, completed from reference TRBV7-8 and TRBJ2-1, reads GAGVSQSPRYKVAKRGQDVALRCDPISGHVSLFWYQQALGQGPEFLTYFQNEAQLDKSGLPSDRFFAERPEGSVSTLKIQRTQQEDSAVYLCASGGDVVSYNEQFFGPGTRLTVL.